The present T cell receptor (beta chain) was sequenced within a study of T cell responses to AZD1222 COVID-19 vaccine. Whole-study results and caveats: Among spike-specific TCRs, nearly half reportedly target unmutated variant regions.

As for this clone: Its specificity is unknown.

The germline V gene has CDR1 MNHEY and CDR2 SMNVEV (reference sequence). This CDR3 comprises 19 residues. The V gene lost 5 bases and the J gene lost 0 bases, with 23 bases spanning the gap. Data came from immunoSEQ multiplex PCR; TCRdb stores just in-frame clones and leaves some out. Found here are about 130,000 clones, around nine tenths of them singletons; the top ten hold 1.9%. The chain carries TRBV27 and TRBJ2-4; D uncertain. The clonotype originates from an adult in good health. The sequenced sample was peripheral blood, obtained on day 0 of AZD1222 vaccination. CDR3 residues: CASSARSVLQNLAKNIQYF. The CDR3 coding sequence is TGTGCCAGCAGTGCCCGGTCGGTACTTCAAAATCTAGCCAAAAACATTCAGTACTTC.